Below, one T cell receptor beta chain is given with its context. The data were taken from a study of blood T cell repertoires in COVID-19. At the level of the study: PBMCs, B-cell-depleted T cells, or T cells were the source of the cDNA or gDNA that made up the material.

Cohorts were based on clinical histories the participants reported. Germline lookup yields CDR1 SGHRS and CDR2 YFSETQ. V was clipped by 1 base and J by 4 bases; unmatched bases: 11. CDR3 length: 18 amino acids. In the study's own analysis: Reference gene primer amplification gave estimated nucleated cell counts. Method: immunoSEQ multiplex PCR; TCRdb's copy keeps in-frame clones and lacks some. That table is the source of V, J and clone size, and D and trimming were worked out from the DNA. The table lists 150,000 or so clones, about 90% of them singletons, with approximately 3.7% in the top ten. Sequenced input: PBMCs or T cells enriched from blood (not recorded which). The J gene is TRBJ2-3, the V gene TRBV5-1, with TRBD2 matching over 11 bases. This TCR came from a woman aged 40 to 50 who had been exposed to COVID-19. The CDR3: CASSLSRLAGGRADTQYF. The CDR3 nucleotides read TGCGCCAGCAGCTTGTCCCGGCTAGCGGGGGGTAGGGCAGATACGCAGTATTTT.